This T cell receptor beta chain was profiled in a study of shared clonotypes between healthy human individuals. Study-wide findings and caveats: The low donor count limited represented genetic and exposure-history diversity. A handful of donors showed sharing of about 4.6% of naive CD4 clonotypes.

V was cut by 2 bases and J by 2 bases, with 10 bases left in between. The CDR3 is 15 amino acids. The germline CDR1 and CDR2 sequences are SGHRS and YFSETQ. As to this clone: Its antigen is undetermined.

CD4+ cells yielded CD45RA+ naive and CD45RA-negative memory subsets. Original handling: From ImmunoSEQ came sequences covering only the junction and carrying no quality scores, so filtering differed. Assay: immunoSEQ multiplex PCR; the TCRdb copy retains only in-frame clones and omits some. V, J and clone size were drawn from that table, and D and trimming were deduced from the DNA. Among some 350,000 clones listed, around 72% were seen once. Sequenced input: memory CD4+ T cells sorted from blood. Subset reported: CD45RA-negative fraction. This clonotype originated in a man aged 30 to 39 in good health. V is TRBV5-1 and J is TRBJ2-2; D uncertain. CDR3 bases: TGCGCCAGCAGCTTCGCGGCGACCAACACCGGGGAGCTGTTTTTT. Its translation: CASSFAATNTGELFF.